The 31 T cell receptor beta chains presented below share a single source sample, sequenced in a study of spatial heterogeneity in lung cancer. TCRdb reanalysed the 5' RACE reads using MiXCR and keeps one entry per CDR3 protein. Found here are 8,800 or so distinct CDR3 sequences, roughly 3.5% of them singletons; the top ten hold 15% to 20%. Documented time point: blood taken at disease recurrence. No cells were sorted before sequencing. The whole RNA sequenced was extracted from tumor, nontumor lung or frozen PBMC. The sequencing used PBMCs, collected at recurrence. Receptors were obtained from a female donor with early-stage non-small cell lung cancer.

This clonotype was seen ten or more times. This beta chain turned up in a library designed for alpha chains; as an off-target read, its abundance says little. The chain recombines TRBV2 with TRBJ1-4; the match to TRBD1 covers 7 bases. After removal of 6 bases from V and 15 bases from J, the junction contained 10 bases not matched to a gene. The length of the CDR3 is 12 residues. Per the germline V gene, CDR1 is SNHLY and CDR2 is FYNNEI. CDR3 coding DNA: TGTGCCAGCAGAGCGACAGGGATTTGGGTGTTTTTT. Protein product: CASRATGIWVFF.

This clonotype has at least ten counts. This beta chain is an off-target read within a library intended for alpha chains, so its frequency means little. This chain connects TRBV6-2 or TRBV6-3 to TRBJ2-5; D uncertain. This CDR3 is built from 11 residues. The V gene lost 5 bases and the J gene lost 5 bases, with 6 bases spanning the gap. Germline V gives CDR1 MNHEY, CDR2 SVGEGT. This chain's CDR3 is CASSPRETQYF. The CDR3 DNA follows: TGTGCCAGCAGTCCCCGGGAGACCCAGTACTTC.

This clonotype was found many times. With the library built for alpha chains, this beta chain is off target and its frequency is not meaningful. The V and J genes are TRBV7-2 and TRBJ2-3; D perhaps matches TRBD2 (6 bases). Trimming took off 2 bases at V and 2 bases at J, with 11 bases between the two ends. The CDR3 contains 15 residues. From germline, CDR1 is SGHTA and CDR2 FQGNSA. The CDR3 coding sequence is TGTGCCAGCAGCTTACAGGGAGGATACACAGATACGCAGTATTTT. Translating gives CASSLQGGYTDTQYF. Full variable domain (outside the CDR3, taken from reference TRBV7-2 and TRBJ2-3): GAGVSQSPSNKVTEKGKDVELRCDPISGHTALYWYRQSLGQGLEFLIYFQGNSAPDKSGLPSDRFSAERTGGSVSTLTIQRTQQEDSAVYLCASSLQGGYTDTQYFGPGTRLTVL.

This clonotype was picked up many times. This beta chain lies outside the target of a library built for alpha chains; its clone size means little. This chain connects TRBV28 to TRBJ1-5; weak D call: TRBD1 (6 bases). V was cut by 6 bases and J by 3 bases, with 15 bases left in between. Germline values: CDR1 MDHEN, CDR2 SYDVKM. This CDR3 contains 15 residues. The CDR3: CASRSDRHLNQPQHF. Here the CDR3 DNA reads TGTGCCAGCAGATCGGACAGACACCTCAATCAGCCCCAGCATTTT.

This clonotype was seen at least ten times. Since the library was made to target alpha chains, this beta chain is a stray read and its abundance is not meaningful. The gene calls are TRBV28 and TRBJ2-2; D uncertain. CDR1 is MDHEN, CDR2 SYDVKM, per germline. The CDR3 loop spans 18 amino acids. Trimming removed 1 base from V and 1 base from J, with 16 bases in between. For the CDR3, the DNA is TGTGCCAGCAGTTTATACGGCTTCAGCACCTTGAACACCGGGGAGCTGTTTTTT. Protein product: CASSLYGFSTLNTGELFF.

This clonotype has at least ten counts. This beta chain is a stray read from a library made for alpha chains; its abundance is not meaningful. The chain's CDR3 is CASSSDVGEQYF. In nucleotides, the CDR3 is TGTGCCAGCAGCTCGGACGTGGGAGAGCAGTACTTC. The chain recombines TRBV11-1 with TRBJ2-7, with unresolved D. Germline-derived CDR1 and CDR2 are SGHAT and FQDESV (reference sequence). V was pared by 4 bases and J by 7 bases, with 11 bases between. This CDR3 spans 12 amino acids.

The table lists this clonotype with many counts. Because the library targeted alpha chains, this beta chain is an off-target read whose size means little. CDR3 bases: TGTGCCAGCAAAATGGACAGATTC. Translating gives CASKMDRF. The chain has TRBV21-1 and TRBJ2-7; the table calls TRBD1, which could not be checked here. TRBV21-1 is flagged as a pseudogene. The CDR3 has 8 amino acids.

In its sample, this clonotype was seen many times. The size of this beta chain means little, since it is a stray read in a library made for alpha chains. This chain uses TRBV5-1 with TRBJ2-5; D possibly matches TRBD1 or TRBD2 (6 bases each). The CDR3 contains 14 residues. Germline V gives CDR1 SGHRS, CDR2 YFSETQ. Trimming shortened V by 4 bases and J by 1 base, and 11 bases separated the two germline ends. The chain's CDR3 is CASSRRGSQETQYF. In nucleotides, the CDR3 is TGCGCCAGCAGCCGGAGGGGGTCCCAAGAGACCCAGTACTTC.

This clonotype was recorded many times. For a library built for alpha chains, this beta chain is a stray read; little rests on its size. The chain carries TRBV12-5 and TRBJ2-7; 9 bases map to TRBD1. V trimming: 5 bases; J trimming: 5 bases; junction bases outside the gene matches: 10. CDR3 length equals 15 residues. Germline V lookup: CDR1 LGHNT, CDR2 FRNRAP. The CDR3 loop is CASGRGTGRSHEQYF. The CDR3 DNA reads as TGTGCTAGTGGTCGAGGGACAGGGAGATCGCACGAGCAGTACTTC.

This clonotype was seen ten or more times. This beta chain is off target for a library built for alpha chains, so its abundance means little. The rearrangement uses TRBV27 and TRBJ1-2, with unresolved D. Germline CDR1 and CDR2: MNHEY and SMNVEV (reference sequence). The CDR3 sequence is 12 residues long. V gave up 4 bases and J gave up 4 bases, with 7 bases separating them. The CDR3: CASSSSPYGYTF. Here the CDR3 DNA reads TGTGCCAGCAGTTCCAGCCCCTATGGCTACACCTTC.

This clonotype has at least ten counts. With the library built for alpha chains, this beta chain is off target and its frequency is not meaningful. The chain employs TRBV6-2 or TRBV6-3 and TRBJ2-7; no firm D call. Looked up from germline, CDR1 is MNHEY and CDR2 is SVGEGT. The V end was cut by 3 bases, the J end by 4 bases, with 10 bases between. This CDR3 spans 13 amino acids. As DNA, the CDR3 is TGTGCCAGCAGTTATAGAACAACGTACGAGCAGTACTTC. As protein: CASSYRTTYEQYF.

This clonotype was picked up many times. This beta chain appears as a stray read in a library generated for alpha chains; its size is not informative. The chain uses TRBV7-6 and TRBJ1-5; 8 nucleotides match TRBD1. CDR1 is SGHVS and CDR2 is FNYEAQ in the germline V gene. Trimming took 1 base from V and 5 from J; bases not matched to a gene: 4. CDR3 size: 15 residues. This chain's CDR3 is CASSLGTGKDQPQHF. As DNA, the CDR3 is TGTGCCAGCAGCTTAGGGACAGGGAAGGATCAGCCCCAGCATTTT.

This clonotype occurred a few times. Because this beta chain is a stray read in a library intended to capture alpha chains, its abundance should not be given much weight. The chain employs TRBV4-3 and TRBJ2-7; TRBD1 matches at 8 bases. The CDR3 has 15 amino acids. V lost 1 base to trimming and J lost 4 bases; unmatched junction nucleotides: 6. Germline CDR1 and CDR2: LGHNA and YSLEER. The CDR3 sequence: CASSQVGTGDYEQYF. CDR3 in DNA: TGCGCCAGCAGCCAAGTGGGGACAGGAGATTACGAGCAGTACTTC.

This clonotype was detected many times. Because this beta chain is a stray read in a library intended to capture alpha chains, its abundance should not be given much weight. The V and J genes are TRBV20-1 and TRBJ2-3; D might be TRBD1 or TRBD2, each matching 6 bases. V dropped 4 bases and J dropped 3 bases, with 20 bases sitting between them. This CDR3 comprises 16 residues. Germline V gene lookup returns CDR1 DFQATT and CDR2 SNEGSKA (reference sequence). The CDR3 DNA is TGCAGTGCTACCAAACGCGGGGCAGGGGAAACAGATACGCAGTATTTT. Amino acids: CSATKRGAGETDTQYF.

This clonotype is categorized as medium-sized. The library was prepared for alpha chains; this beta chain is a stray read, so its frequency means little. CDR3 DNA sequence: TGCAGTGCTAGATGGCCGGTTGGGGATCAGCCCCAGCATTTT. Translated, it gives CSARWPVGDQPQHF. The chain joins TRBV20-1 to TRBJ1-5; D is undetermined. CDR3 length: 14 residues. Germline assignment: CDR1 DFQATT and CDR2 SNEGSKA (reference sequence). The V end lost 2 bases, the J end lost 5 bases, and 13 bases lay between the germline ends.

In its sample, this clonotype was seen many times. This beta chain is a stray read from a library made for alpha chains; its abundance is not meaningful. This sequence joins TRBV6-2 or TRBV6-3 and TRBJ2-7, with D perhaps TRBD1 (6 bases). CDR1 and CDR2 (germline): MNHEY, SVGEGT. Trimming removed 7 bases from V and 2 bases from J, with 15 bases in between. This CDR3 is built from 14 residues. The CDR3 DNA is TGTGCCAGCACTAGGACCCAGGGGACCTACGAGCAGTACTTC. Translation gives CASTRTQGTYEQYF.

This clonotype came up many times. The library was prepared for alpha chains; this beta chain is a stray read, so its frequency means little. The J gene is TRBJ2-1, the V gene TRBV14, with D maybe TRBD2 (5 bases). Deletions cut 0 bases from V and 6 bases from J, with 12 bases between. CDR1 is SGHDN, CDR2 FVKESK, per germline. The CDR3 consists of 15 residues. CDR3 protein: CASSQDFSGSNEQFF. The CDR3 DNA reads TGTGCCAGCAGCCAAGATTTCAGCGGTTCCAATGAGCAGTTCTTC. Full variable domain (outside the CDR3, taken from reference TRBV14 and TRBJ2-1): EAGVTQFPSHSVIEKGQTVTLRCDPISGHDNLYWYRRVMGKEIKFLLHFVKESKQDESGMPNNRFLAERTGGTYSTLKVQPAELEDSGVYFCASSQDFSGSNEQFFGPGTRLTVL.

This clonotype was counted at least ten times. This beta chain is a stray sequence in a library constructed for alpha chains; its clone size is not meaningful. The V and J genes are TRBV28 and TRBJ1-1, with TRBD1 matching 8 bases. The CDR3 runs to 17 residues. V shed 3 bases and J 4 bases; nucleotides not matched to a gene: 13. The germline CDR1 and CDR2 sequences are MDHEN and SYDVKM. The DNA of the CDR3 is TGTGCCAGCAGTTTCTTTCGGACAGGGAGTCTGGTCACTGAAGCTTTCTTT. It encodes CASSFFRTGSLVTEAFF.

This clonotype has ten or more counts. The library was designed around alpha chains, so this beta chain is a stray read whose abundance carries little weight. The rearrangement joins TRBV20-1 to TRBJ2-1, with 14 bases identical to TRBD2. There are 13 residues in the CDR3. The germline CDR1 and CDR2 sequences are DFQATT and SNEGSKA (reference sequence). For the CDR3, the DNA is TGCACCATGGGACTAGCGGGAGAGAATGAGCAGTTCTTC. Its translation is CTMGLAGENEQFF.

This clonotype was seen repeatedly, ten times or more. This beta chain is off target for a library built for alpha chains, so its abundance means little. This chain connects TRBV20-1 to TRBJ2-5; a possible D gene is TRBD2 (6 bases). V was cut by 6 bases and J by 5 bases, with 25 bases left in between. Germline V CDR1 and CDR2: DFQATT, SNEGSKA (reference sequence). This CDR3 has 16 amino acids. The CDR3 here is CSADHGGFAGTETQYF. In DNA, the CDR3 is TGCAGTGCGGATCATGGAGGGTTCGCAGGAACGGAGACCCAGTACTTC.

This clonotype was counted at least ten times. Because this beta chain is a stray read in a library intended to capture alpha chains, its abundance should not be given much weight. The V call is TRBV7-9, the J call TRBJ2-4; the D is unclear. The CDR3 runs to 15 residues. Germline V lookup: CDR1 SEHNR, CDR2 FQNEAQ (reference sequence). Deletions cut 7 bases from V and 0 bases from J, with 13 bases between. CDR3 sequence: CASTHERLAKNIQYF. The CDR3, as DNA: TGTGCCAGCACCCACGAAAGGCTAGCCAAAAACATTCAGTACTTC. The full variable domain, with the rest looked up from reference TRBV7-9 and TRBJ2-4, is DTGVSQNPRHKITKRGQNVTFRCDPISEHNRLYWYRQTLGQGPEFLTYFQNEAQLEKSRLLSDRFSAERPKGSFSTLEIQRTEQGDSAMYLCASTHERLAKNIQYFGAGTRLSVL.

This clonotype was counted ten times or more. Since the library was made to target alpha chains, this beta chain is a stray read and its abundance is not meaningful. V gene TRBV7-6 combines with J gene TRBJ2-1; 9 nucleotides line up with TRBD2. Unmatched junction bases numbered 1, after V lost 4 bases and J lost 3 bases. Germline V gene lookup returns CDR1 SGHVS and CDR2 FNYEAQ. The CDR3 runs 14 residues. The CDR3 is CASSYSGSYNEQFF. CDR3 DNA: TGTGCCAGCAGCTATAGCGGGAGCTACAATGAGCAGTTCTTC.

This clonotype was picked up many times. The size of this beta chain means little, since it is a stray read in a library made for alpha chains. This chain connects TRBV6-5 to TRBJ1-5, with D hard to call. Trimming shortened V by 6 bases and J by 2 bases, and 14 bases separated the two germline ends. Germline V gene sequence: CDR1 MNHEY, CDR2 SVGAGI. This CDR3 region has 15 residues. The CDR3 reads CASSNGPGGNQPQHF. CDR3 nucleotide sequence: TGTGCCAGCAGCAATGGGCCCGGAGGCAATCAGCCCCAGCATTTT.

This clonotype was recorded at least ten times. The size of this beta chain means little, since it is a stray read in a library made for alpha chains. The chain links TRBV6-1 to TRBJ2-2; TRBD1 matches at 7 bases. CDR3 size: 16 residues. Germline trimming cut 6 bases from V and 0 bases from J; bases unmatched to any gene: 7. CDR1 MNHNS and CDR2 SASEGT come from the germline V gene. CDR3 residues: CASRYRQGSNTGELFF. CDR3 nucleotides: TGTGCCAGCAGATACAGACAGGGTTCGAACACCGGGGAGCTGTTTTTT.

This clonotype was recorded many times. The size of this beta chain means little, since it is a stray read in a library made for alpha chains. This chain links TRBV2 with TRBJ1-2; 9 bases agree with TRBD1. Germline loops: CDR1 SNHLY, CDR2 FYNNEI. The CDR3 consists of 15 residues. Trimming at V came to 8 bases and at J to 8 bases, leaving 15 bases not matched to a gene. CDR3 DNA: TGTGCCAGCCGAGAACAGGGGGCGCGGTCGGGCGGCTACACCTTC. This encodes CASREQGARSGGYTF.

This clonotype was recorded at least ten times. This beta chain is off target for a library built for alpha chains, so its abundance means little. This chain joins TRBV7-9 and TRBJ2-5, with D hard to call. This CDR3 spans 13 amino acids. Germline V gene sequence: CDR1 SEHNR, CDR2 FQNEAQ (reference sequence). The CDR3: CATDPGFQETQYF. The CDR3 DNA reads as TGTGCTACCGATCCGGGTTTCCAAGAGACCCAGTACTTC.

In its sample, this clonotype was seen many times. Within a library made for alpha chains, this beta chain is off target, and its count is uninformative. The CDR3 loop reads CSAFDGLSPDTQYF. DNA for the CDR3: TGCAGTGCTTTCGACGGACTCTCCCCAGATACGCAGTATTTT. This sequence joins TRBV20-1 and TRBJ2-3, with D tentatively TRBD2 (5 bases). Germline-derived CDR1 and CDR2 are DFQATT and SNEGSKA (reference sequence). The CDR3 totals 14 residues. The V end was cut by 5 bases, the J end by 4 bases, with 16 bases between.

This clonotype came up many times. As an off-target read in a library built for alpha chains, this beta chain has a frequency of little significance. The chain joins TRBV6-2 or TRBV6-3 to TRBJ2-1; TRBD1 agrees at 11 bases. With 4 bases clipped from V and 16 bases from J, the junction kept 9 bases outside the gene matches. Germline CDR1 and CDR2: MNHEY and SVGEGT. This CDR3 is 13 amino acids long. CDR3 bases: TGTGCCAGCAGTTTCGCCCAGGACAGGGGGCTATTCTTC. Translation gives CASSFAQDRGLFF.

This clonotype was observed a handful of times. With the library built for alpha chains, this beta chain is off target and its frequency is not meaningful. This chain uses TRBV12-2 with TRBJ2-5; no check of the table's D call, TRBD1, against the DNA was made. TRBV12-2 is flagged as a pseudogene. The CDR3 covers 13 residues. In DNA form, the CDR3 reads TGTGCAAGTCGCCGGACAGGGCAAGAGACCCAGTACTTC. This sequence encodes CASRRTGQETQYF.

This clonotype was found many times. This beta chain is an off-target read within a library intended for alpha chains, so its frequency means little. The rearrangement uses TRBV29-1 and TRBJ1-2; TRBD1 is a possible D gene (5 bases). The ends were cut back, 3 bases at V and 1 base at J, with 9 bases in the middle. This CDR3 contains 13 residues. Germline V gene sequence: CDR1 SQVTM, CDR2 ANQGSEA. The CDR3 DNA reads TGCAGCGTTGACCAGGGCAGTAACTATGGCTACACCTTC. This encodes CSVDQGSNYGYTF.

This clonotype was counted ten times or more. This beta chain was picked up by a library intended for alpha chains and is off target, so its count carries little meaning. Here the CDR3 reads CAISDRDRENIQYF. The CDR3 nucleotides read TGTGCCATCAGTGATCGGGACAGGGAAAACATTCAGTACTTC. The chain combines TRBV10-3 with TRBJ2-4; TRBD1 matches at 9 bases. V shed 3 bases and J 5 bases; nucleotides not matched to a gene: 2. Germline V lookup: CDR1 ENHRY, CDR2 SYGVKD. The CDR3 totals 14 residues.